This TCR beta chain appears in the sequencing data of a study of regulatory T cells. Trimming stripped 6 bases from V and 6 bases from J, with 20 bases between. CDR3 length: 15 amino acids. Germline CDR1 is MNHNS and CDR2 is SASEGT. Amplification used 52 TRBV primers and 13 TRBJ primers. Data came from immunoSEQ multiplex PCR; TCRdb stores just in-frame clones and leaves some out. Of about 6,000 clones listed, around 80% are singletons. Specimen: CD8+ T cells sorted from blood. The sequence was obtained from a child under 18 with CD3G deficiency. V gene TRBV6-1 combines with J gene TRBJ1-1; D is perhaps TRBD1 (5 bases). As DNA, the CDR3 is TGTGCCAGCAGGGCTGTAGGACAAGTGCGTCCTGAAGCTTTCTTT. Residues: CASRAVGQVRPEAFF.